The subject of this entry is one TCR beta chain. Assay: immunoSEQ multiplex PCR; the TCRdb copy retains only in-frame clones and omits some. The data hold fewer than 200,000 clones, with roughly nine tenths observed a single time. This sample is drawn from a study of blood T cell repertoires in COVID-19. Study-wide context: Samples of COVID-19 (acute and convalescent) were obtained from the United States, Italy and Spain. T cells, B-cell-depleted T cells, or PBMCs supplied cDNA or gDNA.

V gave up 3 bases and J gave up 0 bases, with 9 bases separating them. CDR1 SGHNT and CDR2 YENEEA come from the germline V gene. This CDR3 has 15 residues. The source of this sequence is a man between 65 and 85 years old with active or convalescent COVID-19. V usage is TRBV11-3 and J usage is TRBJ2-1, with a tentative D call TRBD1 (6 bases). The source material was peripheral blood. DNA of the CDR3: TGTGCCAGCAGCTTTAGGGGGACCTCCTACAATGAGCAGTTCTTC. Translation: CASSFRGTSYNEQFF.